This T cell receptor (beta chain) is drawn from a study of cytomegalovirus exposure and HLA in healthy donors (TCRdb year 2017). For the wider study: An earlier analysis of several hundred of the donors reported about 260 Gb of sequence data and around 120 million unique TCR beta sequences obtained from roughly 180 million T cells. Using immunosequencing, the study profiled T cell repertoires from fewer than 850 subjects and related those repertoires to cytomegalovirus serostatus. In addition to the first cohort of 500 to 850 subjects, a separate validation cohort of 120 different subjects was used. HLA typing covered class I and class II loci at four-digit resolution. An early release covering 550 to 650 HLA-typed donors comprised around 300 gigabases of sequencing data and tens of millions of unique TCR sequences. The number of typed donors differed by locus: roughly 629-640 for A, B, C, DRB1 and DQB1; some 500 for DQA1; approximately 610 for DPA1; and roughly 450 for DPB1. To study patterns of TCR occurrence, a later analysis re-analyzed previously published TCR beta repertoires from several hundred donors and added high-resolution HLA genotyping. The aim of the study was to test whether cataloging public T cell receptors could identify signatures of past pathogen exposure. Among some 410 genotyped donors of the cohort, an average of about 240,000 unique TCR beta nucleotide sequences was sequenced per donor, of which roughly 17% were non-productive. Among the roughly 380 genotyped donors, 81% belonged to the genetic ancestry cluster associated with self-reported Caucasian donors. High-throughput TCR immunosequencing, statistical association of individual TCRs with disease status, and machine learning were combined to predict cytomegalovirus infection status. In an earlier analysis of 500 to 650 of the donors, high-throughput TCR beta sequencing was used to judge whether each TCR beta V gene segment behaved as functional or pseudogenic. Donor age, sex, ethnicity and CMV serostatus were compiled together with the repertoire data. In a later genetic analysis, genome-wide SNP genotypes for about 65% of the 666 donors were used, and that subset was treated as a discovery cohort. About 5 DR-DQ haplotypes were handled as single units for association and clustering, since linkage in the cohort was strong. Rather than drawing on any new phenotypic data, the later analysis identified candidate immune exposures from TCR beta sequences and the way those sequences occurred across donors. All discovery cohort repertoires had been generated using a single sequencing platform.

Paper-wide results and their limitations: Correlated functional status among segregating V segments might be attributable to linkage disequilibrium, but an unknown experimental factor could not be ruled out. In a later analysis, HLA-associated TCR beta chains showed more clonal expansion and lower generation probabilities than non-associated chains that were equally common. A later genetic analysis associated a missense DCLRE1C variant with V-gene and J-gene trimming of TCR beta chains, and an independent cohort replicated the association. While some public TCRs were present in many individuals, most TCR sequences turned up only very rarely across donors. The study listed 164 TCR beta chains as associated with cytomegalovirus. Immune exposure information for the cohort was limited to CMV serostatus. A later analysis reported that several top co-occurrence clusters appeared linked to parvovirus B19, influenza, CMV and Epstein-Barr virus. The presence/absence analyses assumed that sequencing depth was roughly uniform across donors, and that assumption may not be true. Broadly in line with IMGT annotations, most TCR beta V segments showed up in productive rearrangements about 87% or about 30% of the time in an earlier analysis of under 700 of the donors. The earlier analysis of nearly 600 of the donors excluded seventeen rarely observed V segments, including chromosome 9 orphons, because counts were too low. A further reported finding was that TCR beta sequences accurately predicted the HLA-A and HLA-B alleles for most subjects in the first cohort. It was suggested by the authors that the approach could potentially be generalized to other disease states and immunological phenotypes. This cohort had only TCR beta chains sequenced, and the lack of alpha or paired-chain data limited which features could be detected. In a later analysis, 15,000 to 20,000 TCR beta sequences were associated with specific HLA alleles at a false discovery rate of 0.05. In a later genetic analysis, fewer N-insertions in productive TCRs were reported among donors in an Asian-associated ancestry cluster than the roughly 670-donor mean. Three of the identified cytomegalovirus-associated TCR beta chains were confirmed in vitro to be specific for cytomegalovirus antigens. A cluster of highly shared sequence variants was judged likely to represent a technical artifact of the sequencing pipeline. In both the original and validation cohorts, the classifier was reported to diagnose cytomegalovirus status with high specificity and sensitivity. In a later analysis, TCR association rates were found to vary across HLA loci, with the most associated TCRs seen for DRB1 alleles and the fewest for HLA-C alleles. When HLA alleles, especially DR and DQ, strongly co-occurred, TCR associations were difficult to assign to individual alleles. A later analysis found that most CMV-associated TCR beta chains appeared HLA-restricted, with HLA associations seemingly driven largely by CMV exposure. Because HLA typing was unavailable for some donors at each locus, only the typed subset was used in association tests. Some IMGT-functional V segments, including TRBV6-2 and TRBV6-3, could not be told apart with the 87-base-pair reads, so those segments were excluded.

The library was generated by the immunoSEQ multiplex PCR assay. For the multiplex PCR, a mixture combining 60 forward primers for TCR Vbeta segments and 13 reverse primers for TCR Jbeta segments was used. A multiplex PCR assay on genomic DNA amplified the CDR3 region of rearranged TCR beta genes. On the Illumina HiSeq System, the amplified TCR beta libraries were sequenced as 87-base-pair reads. On the authors' methods: In a later analysis, some 80 million unique TCR beta chains were counted across the 650 to 750 repertoires, and roughly 11 million of these chains were shared by at least two donors. A nearest-neighbor algorithm error-corrected the raw reads and collapsed the reads into unique sequences, merging closely related sequences to remove PCR and sequencing errors. CDR3 sequences were aligned to IMGT reference sequences to assign V, D and J gene segments. For a sequence to be retained, a match of at least six nucleotides to both a V gene segment and a J gene segment was required. A rearrangement counted as productive if the CDR3 had no stop codons and remained in frame with V and J, and every other rearrangement counted as non-productive. CDR3 was defined according to IMGT convention as the region running from the second conserved V-encoded cysteine to the conserved J-encoded phenylalanine. In an earlier analysis of just under 600 of the donors, sequences lacking an unambiguous match to a single V gene segment were excluded. In an earlier analysis of some 590 of the donors, a V segment was called functional when productive rearrangements were above 56.7%, and segregating when the standard deviation between donors exceeded 5%. A statistical classification framework was developed to diagnose cytomegalovirus status using the catalog of TCR beta chain sequences. In a later analysis, V and J genes were assigned by comparing TCR nucleotide sequences against IMGT/GENE-DB human TR gene sequences. Using the TCRdist pipeline, a later analysis assigned CDR3 sequences along with most-parsimonious VDJ recombination scenarios. In a later analysis, every TCR beta chain was defined by the combination of its CDR3 amino acid sequence and its V-gene family, and reads without a unique V-gene family were dropped. A later analysis removed 500 to 650 highly shared, low-generation-probability nucleotide sequences to deal with suspected cross-contamination and a sequencing artifact. For each public chain, a later analysis derived a clonal expansion index from normalized ranks of inferred template counts within each repertoire. In a later analysis, generation probabilities were computed with a VDJ recombination model fitted to out-of-frame rearrangements, and the resulting probabilities were checked against IGoR. In a later analysis, hypergeometric tests were used to score TCR-TCR, TCR-HLA and TCR-CMV co-occurrence, with a repertoire-size bias correction applied to TCR pairs. False discovery rates were estimated in a later analysis by permuting HLA or CMV assignments 20 times. A later analysis grouped co-occurring TCRs with DBSCAN, adding TCRdist sequence similarity when clustering within HLA-allele-positive subsets. Co-occurrence clustering excluded repertoires with fewer than 30,000 or more than 120,000 public chains, plus five with anomalous nucleotide sharing. What TCRdb holds here is the immuneACCESS table cut down to in-frame rearrangements. Part of the clones is not present; checked against another copy, under half of the missing clones reflect an unresolved V gene, and the others are unexplained. That table furnishes V, J and clone size, whereas the DNA furnished D and trimming. The sample table shows around 150,000 clones, and about 74% are seen once. About 1.8% of the sample belongs to the ten largest clones.

The cohort consisted of 600 or so healthy bone marrow donors. All cohort members were sampled while nominally healthy, although unrecorded immune exposures were likely present. The donor tested CMV seronegative, placing the donor among the roughly 400 seronegative members of the cohort. A peripheral blood sample was provided by each donor, and peripheral blood mononuclear cells were used for TCR beta sequencing. The Qiagen DNeasy Blood Extraction Kit was used to extract genomic DNA from the blood cell samples. The germline V gene (reference sequence) provides CDR1 GTSNPN and CDR2 SVGIG. Trimming costs V 2 bases and J 4 bases, and their ends lie 9 bases apart. Counted from cysteine to phenylalanine, this CDR3 has 13 amino acids. Only the CDR3 DNA is retained, 39 bases long and in frame from the first base. To note about this clone: The antigen it binds to is not known. No base qualities exist here, and no much larger clone lies one base off it.

Sequenced input: PBMCs. The TCR originated in a woman in her forties in good health and CMV-seronegative. The chain is made from TRBV30 and TRBJ1-5; tentative D gene TRBD1, with 6 bases matching. The CDR3 corresponds to CAWSPGHNQPQHF. The DNA sequence is TGTGCCTGGAGTCCGGGACATAATCAGCCCCAGCATTTT. With the rest looked up from the reference TRBV30 and TRBJ1-5 genes rather than sequenced, the full variable domain is SQTIHQWPATLVQPVGSPLSLECTVEGTSNPNLYWYRQAAGRGLQLLFYSVGIGQISSEVPQNLSASRPQDRQFILSSKKLLLSDSGFYLCAWSPGHNQPQHFGDGTRLSIL.